Each of the 21 T cell receptor beta chains below was sequenced from the same sample in a study of T cell repertoires in cytomegalovirus infection (dated by TCRdb to the late 2010s). Sequenced using an Illumina HiSeq 1500. TCRdb reran the public reads through fastp at Q25 and MiXCR, keeping productive beta chains. Every distinct CDR3 protein forms one entry, paired with its most common genes and DNA. This sample comprises about 130,000 distinct CDR3 sequences, 30% to 40% of them detected only once. The top ten clones comprise roughly 51% of the sample. Their antigens are not known. The treatment or condition label, read with the paper, signifies: in vitro stimulation with specific CMV peptide epitopes to enrich CMV-specific T cells. The sequences come from CD8+ T cells from cultured PBMCs, collected from culture after CMV antigen stimulation. Receptor source: a human donor in good health (CMV status not recorded). Some clones in this sample may be carry-over from other donors' samples.

This clonotype was seen repeatedly, ten times or more. This sequence joins TRBV7-6 and TRBJ2-7, with 10 bases that match TRBD1. Trimming removed 3 bases from V and 3 bases from J; junction bases left unmatched: 5. The CDR3 spans 15 residues. The germline gives CDR1 SGHVS, CDR2 FNYEAQ. The CDR3 DNA is TGTGCCAGCAGCTTTGCCGGGACAGGGGACTACGAGCAGTACTTC. Protein product: CASSFAGTGDYEQYF.

This clonotype appeared many times. The J gene is TRBJ2-7, the V gene TRBV7-2; 7 bases are shared with TRBD1. The ends lost 0 bases at V and 5 bases at J; junction bases unmatched: 7. The CDR3 has 15 amino acids. CDR1 and CDR2 (germline): SGHTA, FQGNSA. CDR3 sequence (DNA): TGTGCCAGCAGCTTAGCTACAGGGGAGCGACACGAGCAGTACTTC. It is translated as CASSLATGERHEQYF.

A few counts support this clonotype. J is TRBJ2-7 and V is TRBV12-3 or TRBV12-4, with D unclear. The V gene lost 5 bases and the J gene lost 6 bases, with 11 bases spanning the gap. The CDR3 runs to 12 residues. The CDR3 DNA follows: TGTGCCAGCAGTCACTACTCGGGCGAGCAGTACTTC. It yields the protein CASSHYSGEQYF.

This clonotype has a handful of counts. The chain couples TRBV7-9 to TRBJ2-1; TRBD2 aligns across 9 bases. CDR1 is SEHNR and CDR2 is FQNEAQ in the germline V gene (reference sequence). The CDR3 runs 15 residues. The V gene end was trimmed by 1 base and the J gene end by 8 bases; junction bases not matched to a gene: 6. The CDR3 sequence: CASSLVAGAMDEQFF. In DNA form, the CDR3 reads TGTGCCAGCAGCTTAGTAGCGGGGGCGATGGATGAGCAGTTCTTC.

This clonotype was counted a few times. The chain is built from TRBV20-1 and TRBJ2-7; 7 positions agree with TRBD1. The V gene end was trimmed by 5 bases and the J gene end by 0 bases; junction bases not matched to a gene: 4. This CDR3 has 13 amino acids. Germline V lookup: CDR1 DFQATT, CDR2 SNEGSKA (reference sequence). Here the CDR3 reads CSAFTGDSYEQYF. In DNA, the CDR3 is TGCAGTGCTTTCACAGGGGACTCCTACGAGCAGTACTTC.

The chain uses TRBV4-1 and TRBJ2-1; no clear D gene. CDR1 and CDR2 from the germline V gene are MGHRA and YSYEKL. Trimming removed 3 bases from V and 5 bases from J, with 8 bases in between. This CDR3 is built from 13 residues. This chain's CDR3 is CASSHAPDNEQFF. In DNA, the CDR3 is TGCGCCAGCAGCCACGCGCCCGACAATGAGCAGTTCTTC.

This rearrangement joins TRBV27 to TRBJ2-1, with 8 bases fitting TRBD1. V lost 5 bases to trimming and J lost 8 bases; unmatched junction nucleotides: 11. The CDR3 sequence is 15 residues long. Germline V gene data show CDR1 as MNHEY and CDR2 as SMNVEV (reference sequence). Here the CDR3 reads CASSAYWTGMDEQFF. CDR3 in DNA: TGTGCCAGCAGTGCCTACTGGACAGGGATGGATGAGCAGTTCTTC.

This clonotype has only a few counts. The chain links TRBV28 to TRBJ1-2, with 7 bases lining up with TRBD1. Germline V gene sequence: CDR1 MDHEN, CDR2 SYDVKM. V gave up 1 base and J gave up 2 bases; unmatched junction bases: 4. The CDR3 extends over 15 amino acids. The CDR3 protein is CASSLFPQGNYGYTF. In nucleotides, the CDR3 is TGTGCCAGCAGTTTATTTCCACAGGGGAACTATGGCTACACCTTC.

The rearrangement joins TRBV4-2 to TRBJ2-3; 9 positions agree with TRBD2. Germline assignment: CDR1 LGHNA and CDR2 YNFKEQ. There are 15 residues in the CDR3. V lost 7 bases and J lost 5; bases outside the gene matches: 10. The CDR3 sequence is CASTTGGGAKDTQYF. As DNA, the CDR3 is TGTGCCAGCACCACGGGCGGGGGGGCCAAAGATACGCAGTATTTT.

In this sample, this clonotype turned up once. A read error may be the cause here, since a much bigger clone is one base away. The chain uses TRBV7-6 and TRBJ2-7; D is ambiguous. This CDR3 is 14 amino acids long. The germline V gene has CDR1 SGHVS and CDR2 FNYEAQ. The CDR3 region is CDSSLAPSSYEQYF. CDR3 DNA sequence: TGTGACAGCAGCTTAGCCCCGAGCTCCTACGAGCAGTACTTC.

The rearrangement uses TRBV29-1 and TRBJ2-2; 9 positions agree with TRBD1. The CDR3 loop spans 15 amino acids. V was clipped by 6 bases and J by 4 bases; unmatched bases: 9. Germline values: CDR1 SQVTM, CDR2 ANQGSEA. CDR3 protein: CSVGSGTGITGELFF. As DNA, the CDR3 is TGCAGCGTCGGCTCCGGGACAGGGATCACCGGGGAGCTGTTTTTT.

Comment on this clonotype: An end of the junction does not agree with germline; a read error may underlie this. The chain links TRBV7-6 to TRBJ2-7; 8 bases match TRBD1. CDR1 and CDR2 from the germline V gene are SGHVS and FNYEAQ. This CDR3 contains 13 residues. CDR3 protein: CTSSSGQGVEQYF. The CDR3 region has the DNA TGTACCAGCAGCTCCGGACAGGGCGTCGAGCAGTACTTC.

The chain is built from TRBV9 and TRBJ2-2, with 7 bases that match TRBD1. Looked up from germline, CDR1 is SGDLS and CDR2 is YYNGEE. The V gene end was trimmed by 1 base and the J gene end by 2 bases; junction bases not matched to a gene: 8. This CDR3 is 17 amino acids long. This CDR3 reads CASSVPVQGINTGELFF. CDR3 DNA: TGTGCCAGCAGCGTACCCGTACAGGGGATAAACACCGGGGAGCTGTTTTTT.

This clonotype has more than one count but fewer than ten. The CDR3 DNA reads as TGTGCCAGCAGTTTAAAAGGGGGATCCTACAATGAGCAGTTCTTC. Translating it yields CASSLKGGSYNEQFF. The chain recombines TRBV27 with TRBJ2-1; maybe TRBD1 (6 bases). The germline V gene has CDR1 MNHEY and CDR2 SMNVEV (reference sequence). This CDR3 has 15 residues. The V gene lost 2 bases and the J gene lost 1 base, with 9 bases spanning the gap.

The gene calls are TRBV7-9 and TRBJ2-7; 12 bases match TRBD1. With 5 bases clipped from V and 5 bases from J, the junction kept 7 bases outside the gene matches. Germline V gene data show CDR1 as SEHNR and CDR2 as FQNEAQ (reference sequence). The CDR3 runs to 15 residues. The DNA of the CDR3 is TGTGCCAGCAGCCCCCCCGGGACAGGGGGCGACGAGCAGTACTTC. Amino acids: CASSPPGTGGDEQYF.

This chain joins TRBV19 and TRBJ1-5; D not resolved. This CDR3 is built from 14 residues. Germline values: CDR1 LNHDA, CDR2 SQIVND (reference sequence). Trimming pared 8 bases from V and 0 bases from J, leaving 11 bases between. CDR3 DNA: TGTGCCAGTGAGGCAGCTTATAGCAATCAGCCCCAGCATTTT. Protein: CASEAAYSNQPQHF.

The chain recombines TRBV12-3 or TRBV12-4 with TRBJ1-2; 7 nucleotides line up with TRBD1. V shed 3 bases, J shed 4 bases, and the junction held 5 bases outside the gene matches. This CDR3 region has 14 residues. The CDR3 loop reads CASSFGTEFYGYTF. The CDR3 DNA sequence: TGTGCCAGCAGTTTTGGGACAGAGTTCTATGGCTACACCTTC.

This clonotype occurred a few times. The V and J genes are TRBV12-3 or TRBV12-4 and TRBJ1-1; D ambiguous. V gave up 3 bases and J gave up 8 bases, with 7 bases separating them. There are 11 residues in the CDR3. The CDR3 DNA reads as TGTGCCAGCAGTTTTCAAGAAGAAGCTTTCTTT. It specifies CASSFQEEAFF.

The chain couples TRBV4-1 to TRBJ2-2; the match to TRBD2 covers 13 bases. This CDR3 is built from 16 residues. Germline V gives CDR1 MGHRA, CDR2 YSYEKL. Germline trimming cut 7 bases from V and 6 bases from J; bases unmatched to any gene: 8. The CDR3 spells CASTLAGGPGAGELFF. The CDR3 DNA is TGCGCCAGCACACTAGCGGGGGGGCCCGGGGCCGGGGAGCTGTTTTTT.

The table lists this clonotype with many counts. The V call is TRBV12-3 or TRBV12-4, the J call TRBJ1-1, with 10 positions matching TRBD1. This CDR3 is 14 amino acids long. With 5 bases clipped from V and 6 bases from J, the junction kept 6 bases outside the gene matches. CDR3 sequence (DNA): TGTGCCAGCAGTAGCCGGGACAGGGGCCCTGAAGCTTTCTTT. Its protein product is CASSSRDRGPEAFF.

This chain links TRBV11-2 with TRBJ2-1, with D unclear. CDR1 and CDR2 (germline): SGHAT, FQNNGV. CDR3 length: 15 residues. The germline V and J ends were trimmed by 8 bases and 6 bases, with 20 bases remaining between them. CDR3: CASRIPGGYLNEQFF. The CDR3 region has the DNA TGTGCCAGCCGGATCCCTGGTGGGTATCTCAATGAGCAGTTCTTC.